Listed below are T cell receptor beta chains from one sample, sequenced in a study of shared clonotypes between healthy human individuals. Repertoires were generated with immunoSEQ multiplex PCR, while TCRdb's copy carries only in-frame clones and drops some. The repertoire holds about 800,000 clones, with roughly 96% as singletons. Sequenced: naive CD8+ T cells sorted from blood. The receptor set was obtained from a man between 25 and 39 years old in good health. The CDR3 runs from the conserved cysteine through the conserved F or W. D genes are given only for firm matches. For some rows the clone size is stated as once, few or many, or as a class when expanded; others skip it.

D: TRBD2; length: 15; J: TRBJ2-2; V: TRBV7-8; size: -; DNA: TGTGCCAGCAGCCCGAATAGCGGGCCTGCCGGGGAGCTGTTTTTT; CDR3: CASSPNSGPAGELFF
D: TRBD1; length: 15; J: TRBJ2-7; V: TRBV7-9; size: -; DNA: TGTGCCAGCAGATTAGAGGGACAGCTCACCCACGAGCAGTACTTC; CDR3: CASRLEGQLTHEQYF
D: TRBD2; length: 15; J: TRBJ2-3; V: TRBV2; size: once; DNA: TGTGCCAGCAGAAGGCGGGCGGGAGGTACAGATACGCAGTATTTT; CDR3: CASRRRAGGTDTQYF
D: TRBD2; length: 15; J: TRBJ2-1; V: TRBV13; size: -; DNA: TGTGCCAGCAGCTTACTGCTAGCGGGAGCGGCTGAGCAGTTCTTC; CDR3: CASSLLLAGAAEQFF
D: -; length: 11; J: TRBJ2-7; V: TRBV20-1; size: -; DNA: TGCAGTGCTAGAGTTGCGGCCGAGCAGTACTTC; CDR3: CSARVAAEQYF
D: TRBD2; length: 17; J: TRBJ2-5; V: TRBV15; size: -; DNA: TGTGCCACCAGCAGAGGGTATGCGACTAGCGGGGTGGAGACCCAGTACTTC; CDR3: CATSRGYATSGVETQYF
D: TRBD1; length: 13; J: TRBJ1-2; V: TRBV11-2; size: -; DNA: TGTGCCAGCAGCCCTGACAGGGTGGATGGCTACACCTTC; CDR3: CASSPDRVDGYTF
D: TRBD2; length: 16; J: TRBJ2-7; V: TRBV4-1; size: -; DNA: TGCGCCAGCAGCCAGGGACTAGCGGGAGCCTCCTACGAGCAGTACTTC; CDR3: CASSQGLAGASYEQYF
D: TRBD2; length: 13; J: TRBJ2-1; V: TRBV6-5; size: -; DNA: TGTGCCAGCAGTTGGGGTTCTAGCGGTGAGCAGTTCTTC; CDR3: CASSWGSSGEQFF
D: TRBD1; length: 15; J: TRBJ2-5; V: TRBV2; size: -; DNA: TGTGCCAGCAGTGAAGCGCGGACAGGGACGGAGACCCAGTACTTC; CDR3: CASSEARTGTETQYF
D: -; length: 16; J: TRBJ2-7; V: TRBV7-9; size: -; DNA: TGTGCCAGCAGCTTAGAGAGGGGAGTTATCACCTACGAGCAGTACTTC; CDR3: CASSLERGVITYEQYF
D: TRBD1; length: 15; J: TRBJ2-1; V: TRBV18; size: -; DNA: TGTGCCAGCTCACCTGGACAGGGTCGACTCAATGAGCAGTTCTTC; CDR3: CASSPGQGRLNEQFF
D: -; length: 16; J: TRBJ2-6; V: TRBV27; size: -; DNA: TGTGCCAGCAGTCCGACTGATAGCTCTGGGGCCAACGTCCTGACTTTC; CDR3: CASSPTDSSGANVLTF
D: TRBD1; length: 18; J: TRBJ2-1; V: TRBV6-1; size: -; DNA: TGTGCCAGCAGTGAACCGTCCGGGACAGGACTTTCTTACAATGAGCAGTTCTTC; CDR3: CASSEPSGTGLSYNEQFF
D: -; length: 13; J: TRBJ2-1; V: TRBV4-1; size: -; DNA: TGCGCCAGCAGCCAAGATGCAGACTACCCGCAGTTCTTC; CDR3: CASSQDADYPQFF
D: -; length: 13; J: TRBJ1-1; V: TRBV6-6; size: once; DNA: TGTGCCAGCAGACAGACGAGCGGCACTGAAGCTTTCTTT; CDR3: CASRQTSGTEAFF
D: TRBD2; length: 16; J: TRBJ2-7; V: TRBV9; size: -; DNA: TGTGCCAGCAGCGTAGCTGACCGCGGGAGAGTCGGCGAGCAGTACTTC; CDR3: CASSVADRGRVGEQYF
D: -; length: 16; J: TRBJ2-4; V: TRBV6-1; size: -; DNA: TGTGCCAGCAGTGTAAACCTGAGGATTGCCAAAAACATTCAGTACTTC; CDR3: CASSVNLRIAKNIQYF
D: -; length: 16; J: TRBJ1-1; V: TRBV6-1; size: -; DNA: TGTGCCAGCAGTGATGGTGAGCAGGGCAGGTGGACTGAAGCTTTCTTT; CDR3: CASSDGEQGRWTEAFF
D: TRBD1; length: 21; J: TRBJ1-5; V: TRBV28; size: -; DNA: TGTGCCAGCAGTCCCGGGATCCGACGGGACAGGGGGCTGGAGGGCAATCAGCCCCAGCATTTT; CDR3: CASSPGIRRDRGLEGNQPQHF
D: -; length: 11; J: TRBJ2-3; V: TRBV27; size: -; DNA: TGTGCCAGCATTTACACAGATACGCAGTATTTT; CDR3: CASIYTDTQYF
D: -; length: 11; J: TRBJ2-7; V: TRBV2; size: -; DNA: TGTGCCAGCAGTGATCTTAGGGCTTCGTACTTC; CDR3: CASSDLRASYF
D: -; length: 15; J: TRBJ2-7; V: TRBV9; size: -; DNA: TGTGCCAGCAGCGTAGCCGCCGGGGGTTGGTACGAGCAGTACTTC; CDR3: CASSVAAGGWYEQYF
D: TRBD2; length: 16; J: TRBJ2-3; V: TRBV7-9; size: -; DNA: TGTGCCAGCAGCTTAGGAATTAGCGGGCTGACAGATACGCAGTATTTT; CDR3: CASSLGISGLTDTQYF
D: TRBD2; length: 18; J: TRBJ2-2; V: TRBV9; size: -; DNA: TGTGCCAGCAGCGTAAGGCTAGCGGGAGCCGCGAACACCGGGGAGCTGTTTTTT; CDR3: CASSVRLAGAANTGELFF
D: TRBD1; length: 16; J: TRBJ2-2; V: TRBV5-1; size: -; DNA: TGCGCCAGCAGCCCCCCCGGGACAGAGAACACCGGGGAGCTGTTTTTT; CDR3: CASSPPGTENTGELFF
D: TRBD2; length: 13; J: TRBJ2-1; V: TRBV7-2; size: -; DNA: TGTGCCAGCAGCCCCCGGGACTACTATGAGCAGTTCTTC; CDR3: CASSPRDYYEQFF
D: -; length: 12; J: TRBJ2-7; V: TRBV28; size: once; DNA: TGTGCCAGCATCGGGGGAACCTACGAGCAGTACTTC; CDR3: CASIGGTYEQYF
D: -; length: 14; J: TRBJ2-1; V: TRBV28; size: -; DNA: TGTGCCAGCATACGCGGGAGAAGACAGGATGAGCAGTTCTTC; CDR3: CASIRGRRQDEQFF
D: -; length: 15; J: TRBJ1-4; V: TRBV11-2; size: -; DNA: TGTGCCAGCAGCTTGGGGACGGATCCTAATGAAAAACTGTTTTTT; CDR3: CASSLGTDPNEKLFF
D: TRBD1; length: 14; J: TRBJ1-4; V: TRBV29-1; size: -; DNA: TGCAGCGTTGAAATGACAGGGCTTAATGAAAAACTGTTTTTT; CDR3: CSVEMTGLNEKLFF
D: -; length: 14; J: TRBJ2-1; V: TRBV10-1; size: once; DNA: TGCGCCAGCAGTGGTGACCTAGCGAGCAATGAGCAGTTCTTC; CDR3: CASSGDLASNEQFF
D: TRBD1; length: 16; J: TRBJ2-2; V: TRBV4-1; size: once; DNA: TGCGCCAGCAGCCAAATGGGACAGACCAACACCGGGGAGCTGTTTTTT; CDR3: CASSQMGQTNTGELFF
D: -; length: 12; J: TRBJ1-4; V: TRBV6-5; size: -; DNA: TGTGCCAGCAGTACGACAGGAGAAAAACTGTTTTTT; CDR3: CASSTTGEKLFF
D: TRBD1; length: 14; J: TRBJ1-2; V: TRBV5-4; size: -; DNA: TGTGCCAGCAGCTCCCGGGACAGGGACTATGGCTACACCTTC; CDR3: CASSSRDRDYGYTF
D: -; length: 13; J: TRBJ2-7; V: TRBV7-2; size: -; DNA: TGTGCCAGCAGCTTAGGGCGCGAGGGGGAGATTGTCTTC; CDR3: CASSLGREGEIVF
D: TRBD2; length: 13; J: TRBJ2-7; V: TRBV4-1; size: -; DNA: TGCGCCAGCAGCCGGGGACTACAATACGAGCAGTACTTC; CDR3: CASSRGLQYEQYF
D: -; length: 15; J: TRBJ2-7; V: TRBV5-1; size: -; DNA: TGCGCCAGCAGCCTCAGCGGCGGAGTGGGAAACGAGCAGTACTTC; CDR3: CASSLSGGVGNEQYF
D: TRBD2; length: 13; J: TRBJ2-7; V: TRBV5-6; size: -; DNA: TGTGCCAGCAGCTGGGGGGGCTCCTACGAGCAGTACTTC; CDR3: CASSWGGSYEQYF
D: TRBD1; length: 14; J: TRBJ2-7; V: TRBV19; size: -; DNA: TGTGCCAGTAGCCTGGGGGACAGCACCTACGAGCAGTACTTC; CDR3: CASSLGDSTYEQYF
D: -; length: 14; J: TRBJ2-5; V: TRBV11-2; size: -; DNA: TGTGCCAGCAGCTCGTGGACGGTTCAAGAGACCCAGTACTTC; CDR3: CASSSWTVQETQYF
D: TRBD1; length: 17; J: TRBJ1-2; V: TRBV7-9; size: few; DNA: TGTGCCAGCAGCCCACCCCCTAGGACAGGGGTGGACTATGGCTACACCTTC; CDR3: CASSPPPRTGVDYGYTF
D: -; length: 16; J: TRBJ2-1; V: TRBV29-1; size: -; DNA: TGCAGCGTTGAAGATTATTTACCCACCCCTTACAATGAGCAGTTCTTC; CDR3: CSVEDYLPTPYNEQFF
D: -; length: 14; J: TRBJ2-5; V: TRBV29-1; size: -; DNA: TGCAGCGTTGGTGGGCAGGTTTCTTGGGAGACCCAGTACTTC; CDR3: CSVGGQVSWETQYF
D: -; length: 16; J: TRBJ2-5; V: TRBV5-1; size: -; DNA: TGCGCCAGCAGCTTCCTTCGACAGGATTACCAAGAGACCCAGTACTTC; CDR3: CASSFLRQDYQETQYF
D: -; length: 16; J: TRBJ2-6; V: TRBV11-2; size: -; DNA: TGTGCCAGCAGTCAACTGAGGGTTTCTGGGGCCAACGTCCTGACTTTC; CDR3: CASSQLRVSGANVLTF
D: -; length: 11; J: TRBJ1-2; V: TRBV29-1; size: -; DNA: TGCAGCGTTGAAGGGGTCTATGGCTACACCTTC; CDR3: CSVEGVYGYTF
D: -; length: 15; J: TRBJ2-7; V: TRBV27; size: -; DNA: TGTGCCAGCAGTTTCAGGGGCCGGGTGGATAACGAGCAGTACTTC; CDR3: CASSFRGRVDNEQYF
D: TRBD2; length: 15; J: TRBJ2-1; V: TRBV9; size: -; DNA: TGTGCCAGCAGCATGACTAGCGGGGCCGGGGGTGAGCAGTTCTTC; CDR3: CASSMTSGAGGEQFF
D: -; length: 12; J: TRBJ2-1; V: TRBV14; size: -; DNA: TGTGCCAGCAGCCATTCCAACAATGAGCAGTTCTTC; CDR3: CASSHSNNEQFF
D: TRBD2; length: 14; J: TRBJ2-7; V: TRBV7-4; size: -; DNA: TGTGCCAGCAGGCCTAGCGGGAGTACCTACGAGCAGTACTTC; CDR3: CASRPSGSTYEQYF
D: TRBD1; length: 15; J: TRBJ2-3; V: TRBV27; size: few; DNA: TGTGCCAGCAGTTTACGAAAGGGGGCCACAGATACGCAGTATTTT; CDR3: CASSLRKGATDTQYF
D: TRBD2; length: 15; J: TRBJ2-3; V: TRBV6-5; size: -; DNA: TGTGCCAGCACTGGAGGGACTAGCGTGGCAGATACGCAGTATTTT; CDR3: CASTGGTSVADTQYF